This TCR beta chain was identified in a study of blood T cell repertoires in COVID-19. Across the study: In each case, the material was cDNA or gDNA derived from T cells, B-cell-depleted T cells, or PBMCs.

Authors' methods: Amplification of reference gene primers was used by the study to estimate nucleated cell counts. Profiling relied on immunoSEQ multiplex PCR, and the TCRdb table lists in-frame clones only, not all of them. That table gives V, J and clone size, and the DNA gave D and trimming. This sample carries fewer than 120,000 clones, approximately 68% of them seen once, and the ten largest clones take around 8%. V was clipped by 1 base and J by 7 bases, with 10 bases between them. The CDR3 is made up of 13 amino acids. CDR1 SEHNR and CDR2 FQNEAQ come from the germline V gene (reference sequence).

Sequenced input: peripheral blood. This receptor was identified in a woman aged 55-70 years with acute or convalescent COVID-19. V gene TRBV7-9 combines with J gene TRBJ1-1; D is undetermined. The CDR3 DNA reads TGTGCCAGCAGCTTAGGTTCGGGGATTGAAGCTTTCTTT. Translation: CASSLGSGIEAFF.